This T cell receptor (beta chain) was found in a study of blood T cell repertoires in COVID-19. Repertoires were generated with immunoSEQ multiplex PCR, while TCRdb's copy carries only in-frame clones and drops some. The sample comprises 300,000 or so clones, approximately 93% of which are singletons, and approximately 2% rests with the top ten. From germline, CDR1 is SSHAT and CDR2 FNYEAQ (reference sequence). There are 17 residues in the CDR3. V dropped 5 bases and J dropped 5; count of bases not matched to a gene: 8. The TCR originated in a woman aged 25 to 45 with COVID-19, enrolled during active disease. What was sequenced was peripheral blood. This chain connects TRBV7-7 to TRBJ2-2; 13 nucleotides agree with TRBD2. The CDR3 region has the DNA TGTGCCAGCAGCCGTGGACTAGCGGGAGTCGATACCGGGGAGCTGTTTTTT. Protein: CASSRGLAGVDTGELFF. Complete variable domain (other parts from reference TRBV7-7 and TRBJ2-2): GAGVSQSPRYKVTKRGQDVTLRCDPISSHATLYWYQQALGQGPEFLTYFNYEAQPDKSGLPSDRFSAERPEGSISTLTIQRTEQRDSAMYRCASSRGLAGVDTGELFFGEGSRLTVL.